This TCR beta chain derives from a study of response to subunit inactivated influenza vaccine. Study-wide results and caveats: Authors proposed each seasonal influenza vaccination draws in few new T cells.

This CDR3 spans 14 amino acids. Germline assignment: CDR1 LGHDT and CDR2 YNNKEL (reference sequence). TCRdb independently ran MiXCR on the RT-PCR reads; one entry per CDR3 protein. The sample carries about 650,000 distinct CDR3 sequences, 14% recorded once. Details on this clonotype: As yet, its antigen is unknown. A junction boundary mismatches the germline segment, possibly from a read error.

This clonotype was obtained from a man aged 45-60 years who received an inactivated influenza vaccine. Sequenced material: PBMCs from blood, taken 14 days before vaccination. The chain recombines TRBV3-1 with TRBJ2-7, with TRBD1 identical over 8 bases. The CDR3 here is CASSPQRGQGAPNF. The CDR3 nucleotides are TGTGCCAGCAGCCCCCAAAGGGGGCAGGGGGCTCCAAACTTC.